This T cell receptor (beta chain) was observed in a study of T-cell memory formation after mild COVID-19. A note on this clonotype: The antigen is undetermined.

Broader study findings: Mostly located in CM and EM were contracting CD4+ clones, with contracting CD8+ clones located in EMRA. For second-wave clones that peaked at day 37, SARS-CoV-2 specificity went unverified.

Constant-segment-primed 5'RACE gave TCR alpha and TCR beta cDNA libraries with sample barcodes and UMIs. TCRdb re-called the 5' RACE reads through MiXCR, storing one row per CDR3 protein. In the table there are approximately 270,000 distinct CDR3 sequences, around 15% of which are singletons. V lost 4 bases, J lost 10 bases, and 10 bases lay in between. Germline V lookup: CDR1 SGHTA, CDR2 FQGNSA. The CDR3 length is 11 residues. Sequenced sample: PBMCs or a T cell subset sorted from them (not recorded which). The rearrangement joins TRBV7-2 to TRBJ2-5; D is unresolved. This TCR came from a man aged 18-30 years who had mild COVID-19 (a few samples of this study predate the infection). Cell type and time point are not known. CDR3 DNA: TGTGCCAGCAGCTCACGGGTCGGCCAGTACTTC. Protein sequence: CASSSRVGQYF.